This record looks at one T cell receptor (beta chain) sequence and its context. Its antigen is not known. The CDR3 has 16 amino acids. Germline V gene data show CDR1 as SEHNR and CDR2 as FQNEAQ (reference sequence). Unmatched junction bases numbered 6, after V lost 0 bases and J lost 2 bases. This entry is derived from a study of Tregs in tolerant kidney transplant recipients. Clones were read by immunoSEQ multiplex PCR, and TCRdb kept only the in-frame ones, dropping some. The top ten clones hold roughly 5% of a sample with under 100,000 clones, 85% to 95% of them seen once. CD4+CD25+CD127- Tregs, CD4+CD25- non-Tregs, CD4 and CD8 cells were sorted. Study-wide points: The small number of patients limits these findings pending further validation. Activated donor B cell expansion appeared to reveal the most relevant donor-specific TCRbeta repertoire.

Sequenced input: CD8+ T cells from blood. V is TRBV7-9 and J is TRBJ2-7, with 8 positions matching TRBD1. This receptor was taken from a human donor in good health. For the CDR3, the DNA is TGTGCCAGCAGCTTAGCGGGAGCAGGGGGCCCCTACGAGCAGTACTTC. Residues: CASSLAGAGGPYEQYF.